These 24 T cell receptor beta chains share one sample of origin, sequenced in a study of T cells in Graves' hyperthyroidism and ophthalmopathy. There were TCR beta CDR3 regions amplified from RNA transcripts. During a first-round RT-PCR of the TCR CDR3, the HTBI primer set was used. TCRdb reprocessed the multiplex PCR reads with MiXCR, giving one entry per CDR3 protein. The sample lists around 690,000 distinct CDR3 sequences; roughly 20% were seen once. The source material was blood. The receptor source for this set is a man aged 30-40 years with Graves' ophthalmopathy.

This clonotype was counted ten times or more. The chain joins TRBV6-2 or TRBV6-3 to TRBJ2-7; D may be TRBD1 (6 bases). Between the trimmed V and J ends, which lost 4 bases and 0 bases, there was a span of 13 bases. CDR1 is MNHEY and CDR2 is SVGEGT in the germline V gene. This CDR3 has 15 amino acids. The CDR3 protein is CASSSDRLGSYEQYF. The CDR3 bases are TGTGCCAGCAGTTCCGACAGGCTCGGCTCCTACGAGCAGTACTTC.

This rearrangement joins TRBV2 to TRBJ2-2; D not resolved. The CDR3 runs to 14 residues. The V gene lost 7 bases and the J gene lost 0 bases, with 9 bases spanning the gap. Germline CDR1 and CDR2: SNHLY and FYNNEI. CDR3 in DNA: TGTGCCAGCACCCCGGAGTCGAACACCGGGGAGCTGTTTTTT. Translated, it gives CASTPESNTGELFF.

The V gene is TRBV27, the J gene TRBJ2-1, with TRBD2 identical over 7 bases. Germline trimming cut 0 bases from V and 4 bases from J; bases unmatched to any gene: 3. Looked up from germline, CDR1 is MNHEY and CDR2 is SMNVEV (reference sequence). CDR3 length: 15 amino acids. Here the CDR3 reads CASSLSSGEYNEQFF. CDR3 coding DNA: TGTGCCAGCAGTTTATCGAGCGGGGAATACAATGAGCAGTTCTTC.

The sample holds many counts of this clonotype. V gene TRBV7-9 combines with J gene TRBJ2-7, with D perhaps TRBD1 (6 bases). Trimming took 5 bases from V and 2 from J, leaving 16 bases between them. The CDR3 is 15 residues long. Germline CDR1 SEHNR, CDR2 FQNEAQ (reference sequence). The CDR3 region has the DNA TGTGCCAGCAGCAAAAATACAGGGATCACCTACGAGCAGTACTTC. Translated: CASSKNTGITYEQYF.

This clonotype was recorded at least ten times. V gene TRBV7-9 combines with J gene TRBJ1-1; no clear D. V was shortened by 0 bases and J by 1 base, with 9 bases between the two germline ends. Per germline, CDR1 SEHNR and CDR2 FQNEAQ (reference sequence). The CDR3 consists of 15 residues. CDR3 nucleotides: TGTGCCAGCAGCTTAGCAGGTTCGGAGAACACTGAAGCTTTCTTT. This translates into CASSLAGSENTEAFF.

This chain connects TRBV20-1 to TRBJ2-7; D is undetermined. This CDR3 comprises 15 residues. Germline assignment: CDR1 DFQATT and CDR2 SNEGSKA (reference sequence). The V end was cut by 1 base, the J end by 2 bases, with 15 bases between. This CDR3 reads CSARGELDGTYEQYF. DNA of the CDR3: TGCAGTGCTAGAGGGGAATTAGATGGGACCTACGAGCAGTACTTC.

The table lists this clonotype with many counts. This chain uses TRBV6-2 or TRBV6-3 with TRBJ2-3; D gene unclear. The CDR3 extends over 13 amino acids. Germline values: CDR1 MNHEY, CDR2 SVGEGT. V dropped 4 bases and J dropped 8 bases, with 13 bases sitting between them. In nucleotides, the CDR3 is TGTGCCAGCAGTTCGCACCTCAGTGCTACGCAGTATTTT. As protein: CASSSHLSATQYF.

The chain carries TRBV9 and TRBJ2-5; TRBD1 is a possible D gene (5 bases). Germline CDR1 is SGDLS and CDR2 is YYNGEE. The CDR3 is 14 amino acids. Trimming removed 0 bases from V and 4 bases from J, with 10 bases in between. CDR3 DNA sequence: TGTGCCAGCAGCGTAGAGGATAGGGGAGAGACCCAGTACTTC. Protein sequence: CASSVEDRGETQYF.

This clonotype was counted a few times. This chain uses TRBV7-8 with TRBJ1-2; 8 nucleotides agree with TRBD1. Germline lookup yields CDR1 SGHVS and CDR2 FQNEAQ. The CDR3 extends over 15 amino acids. V was clipped by 1 base and J by 8 bases; unmatched bases: 9. CDR3 coding DNA: TGTGCCAGCAGCTTAGACGGGACAGGCATGGGCGGCTACACCTTC. This encodes CASSLDGTGMGGYTF.

This clonotype was detected only a few times. V gene TRBV2 combines with J gene TRBJ2-7; D may be TRBD1 or TRBD2 (6 bases each). V was pared by 4 bases and J by 5 bases, with 12 bases between. CDR1 is SNHLY, CDR2 FYNNEI, per germline. CDR3 size: 13 residues. DNA for the CDR3: TGTGCCAGCAGTGGATCGGGGGCCCACGAGCAGTACTTC. This gives the protein CASSGSGAHEQYF.

This clonotype was seen ten or more times. The chain carries TRBV12-3 or TRBV12-4 and TRBJ2-7; D is possibly TRBD1 or TRBD2 (6 bases each). CDR3 length: 11 amino acids. Trimming left V 5 bases short and J 10 bases short, with 12 bases between. The CDR3 nucleotides read TGTGCCAGCAGTGAAGGGGGAGGACAGTACTTC. Translated, it gives CASSEGGGQYF.

This clonotype was seen at least ten times. The chain carries TRBV11-2 and TRBJ1-6; D is uncertain. The ends were cut back, 2 bases at V and 15 bases at J, with 11 bases in the middle. The CDR3 contains 12 residues. The V gene's germline CDR1 is SGHAT and CDR2 FQNNGV. CDR3 amino acids: CASSLRAGGLHF. CDR3 bases: TGTGCCAGCAGCTTAAGGGCCGGTGGCCTCCACTTT.

This clonotype was seen at least ten times. This sequence joins TRBV6-1 and TRBJ1-1, with D perhaps TRBD1 (6 bases). The CDR3 loop spans 14 amino acids. Germline values: CDR1 MNHNS, CDR2 SASEGT. Trimming left V 7 bases short and J 3 bases short, with 15 bases between. The CDR3 is CASTSGGADTEAFF. The CDR3 DNA follows: TGTGCCAGCACCAGTGGGGGGGCCGACACTGAAGCTTTCTTT.

This clonotype was detected a few times. The chain carries TRBV7-9 and TRBJ2-1; 7 nucleotides line up with TRBD2. CDR3 length: 15 amino acids. Germline loops: CDR1 SEHNR, CDR2 FQNEAQ (reference sequence). The J segment lost 5 bases and the V segment lost 4 bases, leaving 8 bases of the junction unmatched. CDR3 nucleotide sequence: TGTGCCAGCAGCTCCGCCGGGACTACCGACAATGAGCAGTTCTTC. Protein: CASSSAGTTDNEQFF.

As for this clonotype: A read error may be the cause here, since a much bigger clone is one base away. The rearrangement uses TRBV18 and TRBJ1-2; TRBD1 might be the D (5 bases). The CDR3 consists of 14 residues. Per the germline V gene, CDR1 is KGHSH and CDR2 is LQKENI. The CDR3 protein is CAGSSNWDDGGYTF. CDR3 coding DNA: TGTGCCGGCTCATCGAACTGGGACGACGGGGGCTACACCTTC.

The genes are TRBV12-3 or TRBV12-4 and TRBJ2-3; 8 bases are shared with TRBD2. V shed 10 bases, J shed 3 bases, and the junction held 9 bases outside the gene matches. The CDR3 has 14 residues. Here the CDR3 DNA reads TGTGCCACCTTCCCAAGCGGGAGAACAGATACGCAGTATTTT. It encodes CATFPSGRTDTQYF.

CDR3 sequence: CASSMGEVTEAFF. CDR3 DNA: TGTGCCAGTAGTATGGGGGAGGTTACTGAAGCTTTCTTT. This sequence joins TRBV19 and TRBJ1-1; TRBD1 might be the D (5 bases). CDR1 is LNHDA, CDR2 SQIVND, per germline (reference sequence). The ends were cut back, 3 bases at V and 5 bases at J, with 10 bases in the middle. The CDR3 sequence is 13 residues long.

This clonotype was counted many times. The chain is built from TRBV11-2 and TRBJ2-7; unclear D gene. Germline assignment: CDR1 SGHAT and CDR2 FQNNGV. CDR3 length: 13 residues. Trimming took off 5 bases at V and 4 bases at J, with 12 bases between the two ends. CDR3 region: CASSHLRLYEQYF. CDR3 DNA sequence: TGTGCCAGCAGCCACCTAAGGCTATACGAGCAGTACTTC.

The chain joins TRBV27 to TRBJ2-7, with 7 bases that match TRBD2. The length of the CDR3 is 14 residues. Trimming at V came to 5 bases and at J to 3 bases, leaving 7 bases not matched to a gene. CDR1 and CDR2 (germline): MNHEY, SMNVEV (reference sequence). For the CDR3, the DNA is TGTGCCAGCAGTATTGGGGGGGAGGGCTACGAGCAGTACTTC. Encoded protein: CASSIGGEGYEQYF.

The chain recombines TRBV10-1 with TRBJ2-2; D possibly corresponds to TRBD2 (6 bases). Per the germline V gene, CDR1 is WNHNN and CDR2 is SYGVQD (reference sequence). The V and J ends lost 11 bases and 4 bases respectively, with 17 bases between them. The CDR3 is 14 amino acids. The CDR3 DNA sequence: TGCGCCTGTAGTCGGGAGCCAGGCACCGGGGAGCTGTTTTTT. This gives the protein CACSREPGTGELFF.

This clonotype was counted between two and nine times. The chain combines TRBV3-1 with TRBJ2-7; 10 bases are a match to TRBD2. The length of the CDR3 is 21 residues. Trimming at V came to 2 bases and at J to 6 bases, leaving 25 bases not matched to a gene. The V gene's germline CDR1 is LGHDT and CDR2 YNNKEL (reference sequence). The CDR3: CASSQSRLASGRGAQTVEQYF. The CDR3 region has the DNA TGTGCCAGCAGCCAATCCCGCCTGGCTAGCGGGAGAGGGGCCCAGACGGTCGAGCAGTACTTC.

This clonotype was detected ten times or more. The gene calls are TRBV28 and TRBJ1-4; 8 bases are shared with TRBD1. V trimming: 8 bases; J trimming: 5 bases; junction bases outside the gene matches: 19. The CDR3 consists of 18 residues. Germline assignment: CDR1 MDHEN and CDR2 SYDVKM. CDR3 in DNA: TGTGCCAGCGGCCCAGGGGGCGTCTCGATGGGGGGCAATGAAAAACTGTTTTTT. This gives the protein CASGPGGVSMGGNEKLFF.

V is TRBV30 and J is TRBJ2-1; TRBD2 agrees at 9 bases. The germline gives CDR1 GTSNPN, CDR2 SVGIG (reference sequence). The CDR3 extends over 13 amino acids. The V and J ends lost 0 bases and 6 bases, in that order; junction bases with no gene match: 0. The CDR3 loop reads CAWSVSGSNEQFF. The CDR3 nucleotides are TGTGCCTGGAGTGTTAGCGGGAGCAATGAGCAGTTCTTC. Using reference TRBV30 and TRBJ2-1 for the parts outside the CDR3, the full variable domain is SQTIHQWPATLVQPVGSPLSLECTVEGTSNPNLYWYRQAAGRGLQLLFYSVGIGQISSEVPQNLSASRPQDRQFILSSKKLLLSDSGFYLCAWSVSGSNEQFFGPGTRLTVL.

J is TRBJ2-1 and V is TRBV3-1; no firm D call. The CDR3 length is 12 residues. CDR1 and CDR2 from the germline V gene are LGHDT and YNNKEL (reference sequence). The V gene lost 1 base and the J gene lost 8 bases, with 6 bases spanning the gap. CDR3 nucleotides: TGTGCCAGCAGCCAAGCCAGCTATGAGCAGTTCTTC. This codes for CASSQASYEQFF.